The present TCR beta chain was sequenced within a study of CD8+ T cells in alopecia areata. Study-level findings and limits: Scalp samples also contribute reads from the resident alphabeta T cells found in normal skin. Elevated clonality characterized lesional scalp relative to normal scalp, particularly in alopecia totalis/universalis.

A note on this clone: Its specificity is unknown.

Once RNA had been extracted, it was reverse transcribed into cDNA to act as the sequencing template. Data came from immunoSEQ multiplex PCR; TCRdb stores just in-frame clones and leaves some out. The repertoire has some 110,000 clones, roughly two fifths of them found once; the top ten carry approximately 2.8%. Input material: CD4+ T cells sorted from blood. The TCR originated in a human donor with alopecia areata.

The CDR3 reads CASSQIGGDGYEQYF. The CDR3 region has the DNA TGCGCCAGCAGTCAAATAGGAGGGGACGGCTACGAGCAGTACTTC. The chain is built from TRBV23-1 and TRBJ2-7; tentatively, D is TRBD2 (6 bases). TRBV23-1 is filed as an ORF, its function uncertain. V lost 2 bases and J 3 bases, leaving 14 bases between the germline ends. The CDR3 consists of 15 residues.